Listed below are T cell receptor beta chains from one sample, sequenced in a study of blood T cell repertoires in COVID-19. Profiling relied on immunoSEQ multiplex PCR, and the TCRdb table lists in-frame clones only, not all of them. The table shows 130,000 to 150,000 clones, with around 80% occurring only once. Sequenced input: peripheral blood. Receptors were obtained from a man in his sixties or seventies who had recovered from COVID-19. CDR3s include the opening cysteine and the closing phenylalanine or tryptophan. Only some rows state a clone size, as once, few, many or a class for expanded clones.

V	size	J	CDR3
TRBV7-6	-	TRBJ1-3	CASSVLEQGASSGNTIYF
TRBV12-5	few	TRBJ2-7	CASGYGQGSYEQYF
TRBV7-9	-	TRBJ2-7	CASSLQDSYYEQYF
TRBV7-9	-	TRBJ2-7	CASSVRDTGLTSGSHEQYF
TRBV6-5	-	TRBJ1-1	CANEEVGTEAFF
TRBV3-1/TRBV3-2	-	TRBJ2-7	CASGSNDRTLYEQYF
TRBV15	-	TRBJ2-6	CATSRTGGIGGANVLTF
TRBV7-6	-	TRBJ2-2	CASSQPSGRANTGELFF
TRBV6-5	once	TRBJ2-7	CASGTSGRYEQYF
TRBV30	-	TRBJ1-2	CAWGGTYSTSGGYTF
TRBV3-1/TRBV3-2	-	TRBJ2-1	CASRQEGLGYNEQFF
TRBV6-5	-	TRBJ2-7	CASRDPGTGRVEQYF
TRBV6-6	many	TRBJ2-7	CASSSERQGGGLF
TRBV7-6	-	TRBJ1-1	CASSSEQGMNTEAFF
TRBV30	-	TRBJ2-7	CAWSTSGRDKLRF
TRBV5-4	-	TRBJ1-1	CASSLARGTTEAFF
TRBV25-1	-	TRBJ1-3	CASDSFSGNTIYF
TRBV30	few	TRBJ1-4	CAWSVPRGRLEKLFF
TRBV10-1	-	TRBJ2-1	CASSEGGRKYNEQFF
TRBV20-1	once	TRBJ2-1	CSASPREGAYNEQFF
TRBV11-2	-	TRBJ2-3	CASSWTSGMVDTQYF
TRBV12-5	-	TRBJ2-1	CASGLSGSGDEQFF
TRBV25-1	-	TRBJ2-3	CASSVAGGTDTQYF
TRBV10-3	-	TRBJ2-2	CAIRGLLNLPGQGANTGELFF
TRBV18	-	TRBJ2-7	CASSRRTGSAYEQYF
TRBV20-1	-	TRBJ2-2	CSATDRENTGELFF
TRBV19	-	TRBJ2-2	CASSGRGTGELFF
TRBV21-1	-	TRBJ2-7	CASSKVGGLAGVRDFEQYF
TRBV11-2	-	TRBJ2-7	CASSRLAREQYF
TRBV2	once	TRBJ1-1	CASSEWDRANTEAFF
TRBV5-6	-	TRBJ2-7	CASSLREIYEQYF
TRBV7-9	many	TRBJ1-6	CASSLAGTDNSPLHF
TRBV19	-	TRBJ1-1	CASSLGPPNTEAFF
TRBV25-1	-	TRBJ2-7	CASARTSGRPYEQYF
TRBV6-5	few	TRBJ1-2	CASSYSTGLWGYTF
TRBV10-1	many	TRBJ2-7	CASSEDIGTTEQYF
TRBV10-3	-	TRBJ2-2	CAISHSETNTGELFF
TRBV29-1	-	TRBJ2-5	CSVETGGAKTQYF
TRBV4-1	-	TRBJ2-1	CASSQDASGFYNEQFF
TRBV5-4	-	TRBJ1-2	CASSLGGQGSYGYTF
TRBV5-8	-	TRBJ1-5	CASSSGQSLGQPQHF
TRBV10-1	-	TRBJ2-7	CASSSGAGQGIYEQYF
TRBV5-6	-	TRBJ1-6	CASSLGPGTVNSPLHF
TRBV6-5	-	TRBJ1-2	CASSPLQGGNYGYTF
TRBV29-1	-	TRBJ1-2	CSVGGWEGPGYTF
TRBV6-5	-	TRBJ1-6	CASSSTGEDSPLHF
TRBV29-1	-	TRBJ2-1	CSVEDSSSRRNEQFF
TRBV18	-	TRBJ1-4	CASSPTDRWEILNEKLFF
TRBV6-2/TRBV6-3	-	TRBJ2-1	CASSQTGWTYNEQFF
TRBV5-1	once	TRBJ2-7	CASSISESYEQYF
TRBV12-3/TRBV12-4	-	TRBJ1-2	CASSQQGNYGYTF
TRBV30	-	TRBJ2-7	CAWNQGEATYEQYF
TRBV7-9	-	TRBJ2-5	CASSLFSSGGGETQYF
TRBV30	-	TRBJ2-1	CAWGALSDEQFF
TRBV7-9	few	TRBJ2-5	CASSSLLAGQETQYF
TRBV30	-	TRBJ2-1	CAWSALAGEYNEQFF
TRBV6-5	-	TRBJ2-3	CASSTSGMGTDTQYF
TRBV19	-	TRBJ1-2	CASSAHSGTVPNYGYTF
TRBV27	-	TRBJ2-4	CASSLFNPGEGAKNIQYF